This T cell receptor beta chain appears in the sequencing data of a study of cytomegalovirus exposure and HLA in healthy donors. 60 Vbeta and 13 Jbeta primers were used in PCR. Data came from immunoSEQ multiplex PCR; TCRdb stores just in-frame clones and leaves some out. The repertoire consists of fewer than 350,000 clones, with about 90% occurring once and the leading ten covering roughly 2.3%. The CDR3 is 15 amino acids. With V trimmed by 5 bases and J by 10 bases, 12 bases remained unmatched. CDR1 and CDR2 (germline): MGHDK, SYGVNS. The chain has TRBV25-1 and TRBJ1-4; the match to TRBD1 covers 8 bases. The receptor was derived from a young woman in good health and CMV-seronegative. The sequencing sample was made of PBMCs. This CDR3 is CASSTRTGMFGKLFF. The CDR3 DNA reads TGTGCCAGCAGTACACGGACAGGGATGTTTGGAAAACTGTTTTTT.